The 30 T cell receptor beta chains presented below share a single source sample, sequenced in a study of T cell responses to AZD1222 COVID-19 vaccine. The method was immunoSEQ multiplex PCR; TCRdb's version includes in-frame clones alone and lacks a portion of them. The table shows about 90,000 clones, with 89% occurring only once. The starting material was peripheral blood, obtained 28 days after the second AZD1222 dose. These receptors came from an adult who received the AZD1222 COVID-19 vaccine.

V usage is TRBV30 and J usage is TRBJ1-1; no definite D call. Per the germline V gene, CDR1 is GTSNPN and CDR2 is SVGIG (reference sequence). The CDR3 loop spans 13 amino acids. V was cut by 3 bases and J by 2 bases, with 10 bases left in between. This CDR3 reads CAWRWQPNTEAFF. The CDR3 DNA follows: TGTGCCTGGAGATGGCAGCCCAACACTGAAGCTTTCTTT.

V is TRBV29-1 and J is TRBJ2-7; TRBD1 aligns across 10 bases. From germline, CDR1 is SQVTM and CDR2 ANQGSEA. V shed 7 bases, J shed 3 bases, and the junction held 6 bases outside the gene matches. The CDR3 is 13 amino acids. As DNA, the CDR3 is TGCAGCGCCGCCGGGACAGGGGTCTACGAGCAGTACTTC. It is translated as CSAAGTGVYEQYF.

The rearrangement links TRBV7-9 to TRBJ2-1, with 11 nucleotides matching TRBD2. Germline assignment: CDR1 SEHNR and CDR2 FQNEAQ (reference sequence). The junction had 8 bases not matched to a gene; V was cut back by 6 bases and J by 7 bases. The CDR3 has 15 amino acids. CDR3 DNA sequence: TGTGCCAGCAGGTCCGCTAGCGGGGGGTTAAATGAGCAGTTCTTC. Its protein product is CASRSASGGLNEQFF.

The rearrangement uses TRBV7-6 and TRBJ1-4; 8 positions match TRBD1. V lost 5 bases to trimming and J lost 5 bases; unmatched junction nucleotides: 7. Germline CDR1 is SGHVS and CDR2 is FNYEAQ. This CDR3 region has 15 residues. The CDR3 sequence: CASSHNRGKNEKLFF. The CDR3 nucleotides are TGTGCCAGCAGCCATAACAGGGGGAAAAATGAAAAACTGTTTTTT. Full variable domain (missing parts from reference TRBV7-6 and TRBJ1-4): GAGVSQSPRYKVTKRGQDVALRCDPISGHVSLYWYRQALGQGPEFLTYFNYEAQQDKSGLPNDRFSAERPEGSISTLTIQRTEQRDSAMYRCASSHNRGKNEKLFFGSGTQLSVL.

The V and J genes are TRBV5-1 and TRBJ2-7; 11 bases are a match to TRBD1. Looked up from germline, CDR1 is SGHRS and CDR2 is YFSETQ. The CDR3 length is 17 residues. The V segment lost 4 bases and the J segment 1 base; nucleotides outside the gene matches: 10. CDR3 residues: CASSRPTGTGGSYEQYF. The CDR3 DNA follows: TGCGCCAGCAGCCGCCCGACCGGGACAGGGGGTTCCTACGAGCAGTACTTC.

Written as DNA, the CDR3 is TGTGCCAGCAGCTCACCCGGACAGGGGAATGAGCAGTTCTTC. It is translated as CASSSPGQGNEQFF. The rearrangement joins TRBV7-9 to TRBJ2-1; 9 nucleotides line up with TRBD1. This CDR3 spans 14 amino acids. V lost 4 bases and J lost 7; bases outside the gene matches: 5. CDR1 SEHNR and CDR2 FQNEAQ come from the germline V gene (reference sequence).

This chain uses TRBV30 with TRBJ2-7; D possibly corresponds to TRBD2 (6 bases). The ends were cut back, 0 bases at V and 5 bases at J, with 14 bases in the middle. The CDR3 length is 14 residues. Germline V gives CDR1 GTSNPN, CDR2 SVGIG (reference sequence). The CDR3 coding sequence is TGTGCCTGGAGTGTAGGAGGGACGGGCCACGAGCAGTACTTC. This gives the protein CAWSVGGTGHEQYF.

The V call is TRBV5-1, the J call TRBJ1-4, with TRBD1 as a possible D gene (6 bases). The germline CDR1 and CDR2 sequences are SGHRS and YFSETQ. CDR3 length equals 15 residues. V gave up 0 bases and J gave up 3 bases, with 9 bases separating them. DNA for the CDR3: TGCGCCAGCAGCTTGGACAGGGCGGCTAATGAAAAACTGTTTTTT. Its translation is CASSLDRAANEKLFF. Supplemented by reference TRBV5-1 and TRBJ1-4, the full variable domain reads KAGVTQTPRYLIKTRGQQVTLSCSPISGHRSVSWYQQTPGQGLQFLFEYFSETQRNKGNFPGRFSGRQFSNSRSEMNVSTLELGDSALYLCASSLDRAANEKLFFGSGTQLSVL.

The CDR3 DNA is TGTGCCAGCAGCCAAGAGCACCAGGGCTTCGGCACTGAAGCTTTCTTT. This sequence encodes CASSQEHQGFGTEAFF. V usage is TRBV3-1 (or the pseudogene TRBV3-2) and J usage is TRBJ1-1; weak D call: TRBD1 (5 bases). CDR3 length: 16 residues. Germline V gene data show CDR1 as LGHDT and CDR2 as YNNKEL (reference sequence). Trimming left V 0 bases short and J 4 bases short, with 15 bases between.

The chain uses TRBV3-1 (or the pseudogene TRBV3-2) and TRBJ2-2, with 8 nucleotides matching TRBD1. The ends lost 4 bases at V and 3 bases at J; junction bases unmatched: 7. Germline CDR1 and CDR2: LGHDT and YNNKEL (reference sequence). CDR3 length: 16 residues. In nucleotides, the CDR3 is TGTGCCAGCAGCCCCACCGAGGACAGGGACACCGGGGAGCTGTTTTTT. It translates to CASSPTEDRDTGELFF.

The chain recombines TRBV4-1 with TRBJ1-5, with 7 bases matching TRBD1. The CDR3 has 16 amino acids. From germline, CDR1 is MGHRA and CDR2 YSYEKL. V trimming: 1 base; J trimming: 6 bases; junction bases outside the gene matches: 9. Here the CDR3 reads CASSQVGLTGTQPQHF. The CDR3, as DNA: TGCGCCAGCAGCCAAGTGGGCCTGACAGGGACTCAGCCCCAGCATTTT.

This chain links TRBV18 with TRBJ2-7, with 8 bases lining up with TRBD1. This CDR3 has 13 amino acids. Germline values: CDR1 KGHSH, CDR2 LQKENI. Trimming cost V 6 bases and J 5 bases; bases outside gene matches: 6. The CDR3 coding sequence is TGTGCCAGCTCCAACAGACAGGGGAACGAGCAGTACTTC. Its protein is CASSNRQGNEQYF.

This clone appeared once. This sequence joins TRBV9 and TRBJ2-7, with D perhaps TRBD1 (6 bases). Germline V lookup: CDR1 SGDLS, CDR2 YYNGEE. The CDR3 totals 14 residues. V was trimmed by 0 bases and J by 1 base, leaving 8 bases between them. The CDR3: CASSVATGSYEQYF. Here the CDR3 DNA reads TGTGCCAGCAGCGTAGCTACAGGGTCCTACGAGCAGTACTTC. The entire variable domain, with the rest obtained from reference TRBV9 and TRBJ2-7, is as follows: DSGVTQTPKHLITATGQRVTLRCSPRSGDLSVYWYQQSLDQGLQFLIQYYNGEERAKGNILERFSAQQFPDLHSELNLSSLELGDSALYFCASSVATGSYEQYFGPGTRLTVT.

This chain uses TRBV7-2 with TRBJ2-1; D may be TRBD1 or TRBD2 (6 bases each). V was trimmed by 6 bases and J by 7 bases, leaving 16 bases between them. Germline assignment: CDR1 SGHTA and CDR2 FQGNSA. The CDR3 loop spans 14 amino acids. CDR3 protein: CASRLTIGGNEQFF. The CDR3 DNA is TGTGCCAGCAGACTAACCATAGGGGGGAATGAGCAGTTCTTC.

This clone showed up just a few times. The J gene is TRBJ1-2, the V gene TRBV5-5; TRBD1 aligns across 9 bases. Germline assignment: CDR1 SGHKS and CDR2 YYEKEE (reference sequence). The CDR3 consists of 15 residues. After removal of 1 base from V and 4 bases from J, the junction contained 5 bases not matched to a gene. CDR3 in amino acids: CASSLIGTGPYGYTF. CDR3 nucleotide sequence: TGTGCCAGCAGCTTGATTGGGACAGGGCCCTATGGCTACACCTTC.

The chain recombines TRBV7-9 with TRBJ2-3, with TRBD2 identical over 8 bases. Germline CDR1 SEHNR, CDR2 FQNEAQ (reference sequence). Unmatched junction bases numbered 1, after V lost 0 bases and J lost 2 bases. The CDR3 spans 15 residues. The CDR3 DNA sequence: TGTGCCAGCAGCTTAGCAGCGGGGGCCACAGATACGCAGTATTTT. As protein: CASSLAAGATDTQYF.

The V gene is TRBV7-3, the J gene TRBJ1-1; D is perhaps TRBD1 (5 bases). V was cut by 5 bases and J by 1 base, with 14 bases left in between. This CDR3 has 15 residues. Germline values: CDR1 SGHTA, CDR2 FQGTGA. The CDR3 coding sequence is TGTGCCAGCAGCCCTCCGGGACGGCCGAACACTGAAGCTTTCTTT. It codes for CASSPPGRPNTEAFF.

The V and J genes are TRBV5-1 and TRBJ1-3; D is possibly TRBD1 (5 bases). CDR3 size: 14 residues. Trimming shortened V by 6 bases and J by 4 bases, and 14 bases separated the two germline ends. Germline CDR1 SGHRS, CDR2 YFSETQ. The chain's CDR3 is CASTSPGTGNTIYF. The CDR3 DNA reads TGCGCCAGCACCTCACCCGGGACCGGAAACACCATATATTTT.

This chain connects TRBV27 to TRBJ1-5, with 8 positions matching TRBD1. The trim removed 6 bases at V and 4 bases at J, leaving 5 bases unmatched. CDR3 size: 14 residues. Germline V CDR1 and CDR2: MNHEY, SMNVEV (reference sequence). The CDR3 protein is CASRLDRENQPQHF. As DNA, the CDR3 is TGTGCCAGCAGATTGGACAGGGAAAATCAGCCCCAGCATTTT.

The rearrangement links TRBV5-5 to TRBJ1-6; the D is unclear. Trimming stripped 2 bases from V and 6 bases from J, with 12 bases between. The CDR3 covers 15 residues. Germline assignment: CDR1 SGHKS and CDR2 YYEKEE (reference sequence). CDR3 sequence (DNA): TGTGCCAGCAGCTTTTCCCCCTCTATTAATTCACCCCTCCACTTT. Residues: CASSFSPSINSPLHF. The entire variable domain, with the rest obtained from reference TRBV5-5 and TRBJ1-6, is as follows: DAGVTQSPTHLIKTRGQQVTLRCSPISGHKSVSWYQQVLGQGPQFIFQYYEKEERGRGNFPDRFSARQFPNYSSELNVNALLLGDSALYLCASSFSPSINSPLHFGNGTRLTVT.

This clone was recorded a few times. The chain couples TRBV6-1 to TRBJ1-2; a weak D match, TRBD1 (6 bases). The CDR3 extends over 16 amino acids. The V and J ends lost 1 base and 4 bases respectively, with 16 bases between them. From germline, CDR1 is MNHNS and CDR2 SASEGT. The CDR3 reads CASSEGFGQRPYGYTF. The DNA for the CDR3 is TGTGCCAGCAGTGAAGGATTCGGACAGAGACCCTATGGCTACACCTTC.

The chain uses TRBV25-1 and TRBJ1-2, with D unclear. CDR3 length: 11 amino acids. The V end was cut by 5 bases, the J end by 8 bases, with 9 bases between. Germline loops: CDR1 MGHDK, CDR2 SYGVNS. The CDR3 sequence: CASSYSAGYTF. The DNA for the CDR3 is TGTGCCAGCAGTTATAGTGCCGGCTACACCTTC.

The genes are TRBV7-9 and TRBJ1-1; TRBD1 is a possible D gene (6 bases). V was trimmed by 9 bases and J by 4 bases, leaving 21 bases between them. The CDR3 extends over 15 amino acids. From germline, CDR1 is SEHNR and CDR2 FQNEAQ (reference sequence). The CDR3 nucleotides read TGTGCCAGTGGGGGGCAGGGTGATTGGGGCACTGAAGCTTTCTTT. This translates into CASGGQGDWGTEAFF.

The V gene is TRBV28, the J gene TRBJ1-3, with D possibly matching TRBD1 (6 bases). The CDR3 is 14 residues long. Germline V lookup: CDR1 MDHEN, CDR2 SYDVKM. The V gene lost 7 bases and the J gene lost 0 bases, with 10 bases spanning the gap. CDR3 DNA sequence: TGTGCCAGCACCAAAGGGGGCTCTGGAAACACCATATATTTT. Translating gives CASTKGGSGNTIYF.

The chain links TRBV10-3 to TRBJ1-1, with 8 bases fitting TRBD1. This CDR3 has 15 amino acids. V trimming: 1 base; J trimming: 2 bases; junction bases outside the gene matches: 3. The germline V gene encodes CDR1 ENHRY and CDR2 SYGVKD. CDR3 residues: CAISEYDRGNTEAFF. The CDR3 coding sequence is TGTGCCATCAGTGAGTATGACAGGGGTAACACTGAAGCTTTCTTT.

This clone was seen once. V and J are TRBV21-1 and TRBJ1-6. TRBV21-1 is noted as a pseudogene. The CDR3 spans 15 residues. The CDR3 loop is CASSKGAGVHSPLHF. The CDR3 nucleotides read TGTGCCAGCAGCAAGGGGGCGGGAGTGCACTCACCCCTCCACTTT.

The rearrangement links TRBV5-5 to TRBJ2-7; 14 bases fit TRBD2. The CDR3 spans 17 residues. CDR1 and CDR2 (germline): SGHKS, YYEKEE (reference sequence). The J segment lost 4 bases and the V segment lost 4 bases, leaving 10 bases of the junction unmatched. CDR3 sequence (DNA): TGTGCCAGCAGCCGTCGAAGTCGGACTAGCGGGGGGTACGAGCAGTACTTC. It codes for CASSRRSRTSGGYEQYF. The whole variable domain, filled in from reference TRBV5-5 and TRBJ2-7, reads DAGVTQSPTHLIKTRGQQVTLRCSPISGHKSVSWYQQVLGQGPQFIFQYYEKEERGRGNFPDRFSARQFPNYSSELNVNALLLGDSALYLCASSRRSRTSGGYEQYFGPGTRLTVT.

The chain couples TRBV11-2 to TRBJ1-1; the match to TRBD1 covers 7 bases. Germline V gives CDR1 SGHAT, CDR2 FQNNGV. The CDR3 loop spans 16 amino acids. J lost 1 base, V lost 4 bases, and 9 bases had no gene match. The DNA for the CDR3 is TGTGCCAGCAGCTCCCTGCAGGGGGATGCGAACACTGAAGCTTTCTTT. Protein sequence: CASSSLQGDANTEAFF.

This sequence joins TRBV30 and TRBJ1-4; tentative D call: TRBD1 (6 bases). The CDR3 spans 13 residues. From germline, CDR1 is GTSNPN and CDR2 SVGIG (reference sequence). The V gene lost 5 bases and the J gene lost 0 bases, with 7 bases spanning the gap. The CDR3 is CAWYRATNEKLFF. CDR3 coding DNA: TGTGCCTGGTACAGGGCAACTAATGAAAAACTGTTTTTT.

The V and J genes are TRBV11-2 and TRBJ1-1, with D maybe TRBD1 (6 bases). The CDR3 is 14 residues long. Germline-derived CDR1 and CDR2 are SGHAT and FQNNGV. The V gene lost 3 bases and the J gene lost 7 bases, with 15 bases spanning the gap. The CDR3 DNA follows: TGTGCCAGCAGCTTCACACGGGGGGCGTATGAAGCTTTCTTT. Translation gives CASSFTRGAYEAFF. The full variable domain, in which reference TRBV11-2 and TRBJ1-1 provide the parts outside the CDR3, is EAGVAQSPRYKIIEKRQSVAFWCNPISGHATLYWYQQILGQGPKLLIQFQNNGVVDDSQLPKDRFSAERLKGVDSTLKIQPAKLEDSAVYLCASSFTRGAYEAFFGQGTRLTVV.